Below, 6 T cell receptor beta chains from the same sample are listed, as sequenced in a study of cytomegalovirus exposure and HLA in healthy donors. PCR employed 60 Vbeta and 13 Jbeta primers. Only in-frame clones appear in the TCRdb table, and some are missing; sequencing was by immunoSEQ multiplex PCR. Here the sample spans some 170,000 clones, 87% being singletons. Input material: PBMCs. Receptor source: a woman aged 25 to 45 in good health and CMV-seronegative.

V and J are TRBV18 and TRBJ2-3, with D possibly matching TRBD1 (5 bases). Trimming took off 2 bases at V and 3 bases at J, with 12 bases between the two ends. The CDR3 totals 15 residues. Germline-derived CDR1 and CDR2 are KGHSH and LQKENI. The CDR3 nucleotides read TGTGCCAGCTCACCAGGCAGGGATAAGACAGATACGCAGTATTTT. Protein product: CASSPGRDKTDTQYF.

The chain recombines TRBV21-1 with TRBJ2-7; TRBD2 was called by the table and not checked on the DNA. TRBV21-1 is listed as a pseudogene. The CDR3 consists of 14 residues. CDR3 residues: CASSKGLTSYEQYF. The CDR3 bases are TGTGCCAGCAGCAAAGGATTGACTTCCTACGAGCAGTACTTC.

In its sample, this clone was seen a few times. The gene calls are TRBV7-9 and TRBJ2-6, with 8 bases aligning to TRBD1. Germline V gene data show CDR1 as SEHNR and CDR2 as FQNEAQ (reference sequence). The CDR3 is 18 residues long. The junction had 11 bases not matched to a gene; V was cut back by 6 bases and J by 1 base. CDR3 bases: TGTGCCAGCAGGCCTATCGGACAGGGTTTTTCTGGGGCCAACGTCCTGACTTTC. It specifies CASRPIGQGFSGANVLTF. The full variable domain, with the rest looked up from reference TRBV7-9 and TRBJ2-6, is DTGVSQNPRHKITKRGQNVTFRCDPISEHNRLYWYRQTLGQGPEFLTYFQNEAQLEKSRLLSDRFSAERPKGSFSTLEIQRTEQGDSAMYLCASRPIGQGFSGANVLTFGAGSRLTVL.

V is TRBV6-6 and J is TRBJ2-1; 12 bases agree with TRBD1. The CDR3 totals 15 residues. V was clipped by 6 bases and J by 6 bases; unmatched bases: 6. Germline V gene lookup returns CDR1 MNHNY and CDR2 SVGAGI (reference sequence). The CDR3 sequence: CASRPAGQGANEQFF. In DNA, the CDR3 is TGTGCCAGCAGGCCGGCGGGACAGGGGGCCAATGAGCAGTTCTTC.

V is TRBV9 and J is TRBJ1-1; D is perhaps TRBD1 (5 bases). Germline CDR1 is SGDLS and CDR2 is YYNGEE. The CDR3 loop spans 14 amino acids. Trimming cost V 2 bases and J 7 bases, with 15 bases left between them. CDR3 DNA: TGTGCCAGCAGCGTTGGACAAGCGTTCTTTGAAGCTTTCTTT. Its protein product is CASSVGQAFFEAFF.

This sequence joins TRBV19 and TRBJ2-1, with 9 bases that match TRBD1. The CDR3 is 18 residues long. V shed 8 bases, J shed 5 bases, and the junction held 19 bases outside the gene matches. Germline CDR1 and CDR2: LNHDA and SQIVND (reference sequence). CDR3 loop: CASLPTDRGLPDNNEQFF. DNA for the CDR3: TGTGCCAGTCTACCCACGGACAGGGGCCTTCCCGACAACAATGAGCAGTTCTTC.